Each of the 21 T cell receptor beta chains below was sequenced from the same sample in a study of control samples from healthy donors and cancer patients. Assay: immunoSEQ multiplex PCR; the TCRdb copy retains only in-frame clones and omits some. The sample has 85,000 to 120,000 clones, roughly 94% seen once; the top ten hold 2% to 2.5%. Material: blood. The receptors were gathered from a woman younger than 35 in good health.

The V and J genes are TRBV3-1 (or the pseudogene TRBV3-2) and TRBJ1-1; no firm D call. Between the trimmed V and J ends, which lost 5 bases and 3 bases, there was a span of 10 bases. CDR1 LGHDT and CDR2 YNNKEL come from the germline V gene (reference sequence). This CDR3 spans 13 amino acids. The CDR3 DNA reads TGTGCCAGCAGCGACGATAGGGACACTGAAGCTTTCTTT. This sequence encodes CASSDDRDTEAFF.

The table lists this clone with a few counts. The V and J genes are TRBV21-1 and TRBJ2-1; TRBD1 is taken as the D call from the table, unchecked against the DNA. TRBV21-1 corresponds to a pseudogene. The CDR3 is 14 amino acids. The CDR3 here is CASSKKGRNNEQFF. Here the CDR3 DNA reads TGTGCCAGCAGCAAAAAGGGGCGGAACAATGAGCAGTTCTTC.

This clone was recorded only once. J is TRBJ2-2 and V is TRBV4-2; TRBD1 matches 10 bases. This CDR3 spans 17 amino acids. The V gene's germline CDR1 is LGHNA and CDR2 YNFKEQ. J was trimmed by 7 bases and V by 0 bases; bases with no gene match: 8. This CDR3 is CASSQDMGTGVVGELFF. The CDR3 coding sequence is TGTGCCAGCAGCCAAGATATGGGGACAGGGGTTGTCGGGGAGCTGTTTTTT.

The chain couples TRBV11-2 to TRBJ1-5; D gene uncertain. The CDR3 runs 13 residues. Germline assignment: CDR1 SGHAT and CDR2 FQNNGV. V dropped 1 base and J dropped 6 bases, with 7 bases sitting between them. CDR3 sequence: CASSLGEAQPQHF. DNA of the CDR3: TGTGCCAGCAGCTTAGGGGAGGCTCAGCCCCAGCATTTT.

This chain's CDR3 is CATSAGGGGQETQYF. The DNA for the CDR3 is TGTGCCACCAGTGCTGGGGGCGGCGGGCAAGAGACCCAGTACTTC. This chain links TRBV24-1 with TRBJ2-5, with TRBD1 as a possible D gene (6 bases). The V end was cut by 5 bases, the J end by 2 bases, with 14 bases between. In germline, CDR1 is KGHDR, CDR2 SFDVKD. The CDR3 is 15 residues long.

The chain employs TRBV28 and TRBJ1-3; D is unresolved. Per germline, CDR1 MDHEN and CDR2 SYDVKM. With 4 bases removed from V and 3 bases from J, the gap between germline ends came to 19 bases. The CDR3 is 17 residues long. CDR3 in amino acids: CASSYSSGGQDGNTIYF. CDR3 DNA: TGTGCCAGCAGTTATTCCTCTGGCGGCCAGGATGGAAACACCATATATTTT.

This sequence joins TRBV5-1 and TRBJ1-4; 11 bases agree with TRBD1. CDR3 length: 14 residues. In germline, CDR1 is SGHRS, CDR2 YFSETQ. Losses at the gene ends were 4 bases for V and 8 bases for J; bases not matched to a gene: 4. CDR3 loop: CASSRTGGVEKLFF. The DNA of the CDR3 is TGCGCCAGCAGCAGGACAGGGGGCGTGGAAAAACTGTTTTTT.

The CDR3 nucleotides are TGTGCCAGCAGTTTATTTATAGGGAGAGGGGAGCAGTTCTTC. Protein sequence: CASSLFIGRGEQFF. The chain joins TRBV28 to TRBJ2-1; D may be TRBD2 (5 bases). There are 14 residues in the CDR3. V lost 1 base and J lost 10, with 14 bases in between. In germline, CDR1 is MDHEN, CDR2 SYDVKM. The full variable domain, rest sourced from reference TRBV28 and TRBJ2-1, is DVKVTQSSRYLVKRTGEKVFLECVQDMDHENMFWYRQDPGLGLRLIYFSYDVKMKEKGDIPEGYSVSREKKERFSLILESASTNQTSMYLCASSLFIGRGEQFFGPGTRLTVL.

With regard to this clone: Distinct nucleotide sequences in the sample also encode this CDR3. The J gene is TRBJ1-3, the V gene TRBV7-9; D is perhaps TRBD1 (5 bases). Germline CDR1 reads SEHNR; CDR2 reads FQNEAQ (reference sequence). V dropped 7 bases and J dropped 0 bases, with 13 bases sitting between them. This CDR3 is built from 15 residues. For the CDR3, the DNA is TGTGCCAGCATCCCGGGGGGATACTCTGGAAACACCATATATTTT. Its protein product is CASIPGGYSGNTIYF. Using reference TRBV7-9 and TRBJ1-3 for the parts outside the CDR3, the full variable domain is DTGVSQNPRHKITKRGQNVTFRCDPISEHNRLYWYRQTLGQGPEFLTYFQNEAQLEKSRLLSDRFSAERPKGSFSTLEIQRTEQGDSAMYLCASIPGGYSGNTIYFGEGSWLTVV.

The rearrangement joins TRBV7-3 to TRBJ2-3; 10 positions match TRBD1. Germline assignment: CDR1 SGHTA and CDR2 FQGTGA. The CDR3 covers 14 residues. The trim removed 5 bases at V and 4 bases at J, leaving 3 bases unmatched. The CDR3 sequence is CASSPGTGADTQYF. CDR3 DNA: TGTGCCAGCAGCCCCGGGACAGGGGCAGATACGCAGTATTTT.

The rearrangement joins TRBV29-1 to TRBJ2-6, with unresolved D. CDR1 is SQVTM and CDR2 is ANQGSEA in the germline V gene. The CDR3 extends over 12 amino acids. The V end lost 4 bases, the J end lost 1 base, and 2 bases lay between the germline ends. Here the CDR3 reads CSVVSGANVLTF. The CDR3 DNA reads TGCAGCGTTGTTTCTGGGGCCAACGTCCTGACTTTC.

The chain employs TRBV3-1 (or the pseudogene TRBV3-2) and TRBJ2-1, with 7 bases matching TRBD2. V shed 1 base and J 6 bases; nucleotides not matched to a gene: 18. This CDR3 is built from 19 residues. CDR1 LGHDT and CDR2 YNNKEL come from the germline V gene (reference sequence). CDR3 DNA sequence: TGTGCCAGCAGCCAAGTATGGGGGGGAGGGCCGATAATTAGCAATGAGCAGTTCTTC. Protein product: CASSQVWGGGPIISNEQFF.

DNA for the CDR3: TGTGCCAGCAGTTTAGGCAGGGGAGGGAATGAGCAGTTCTTC. This translates into CASSLGRGGNEQFF. The chain uses TRBV27 and TRBJ2-1; a possible D gene is TRBD2 (7 bases). The V end lost 2 bases, the J end lost 7 bases, and 12 bases lay between the germline ends. From germline, CDR1 is MNHEY and CDR2 SMNVEV (reference sequence). The CDR3 sequence is 14 residues long.

The chain carries TRBV7-8 and TRBJ2-1, with TRBD2 matching 11 bases. The CDR3 loop spans 14 amino acids. Germline V lookup: CDR1 SGHVS, CDR2 FQNEAQ. Losses at the gene ends were 5 bases for V and 7 bases for J; bases not matched to a gene: 4. CDR3 region: CASSLLAGVNEQFF. The CDR3, as DNA: TGTGCCAGCAGCCTACTAGCGGGGGTAAATGAGCAGTTCTTC.

This clone came up once. J is TRBJ2-1 and V is TRBV10-1; a possible D gene is TRBD1 (6 bases). This CDR3 is built from 15 residues. CDR1 is WNHNN and CDR2 is SYGVQD in the germline V gene (reference sequence). V lost 2 bases and J 2 bases, leaving 10 bases between the germline ends. CDR3 DNA sequence: TGCGCCAGCAGTGAGGGACAGACCACCTACAATGAGCAGTTCTTC. Encoded protein: CASSEGQTTYNEQFF.

The V gene is TRBV2, the J gene TRBJ1-4, with D possibly TRBD1 on 5 matching bases. Germline lookup yields CDR1 SNHLY and CDR2 FYNNEI. This CDR3 is 13 amino acids long. V gave up 6 bases and J gave up 3 bases, with 8 bases separating them. The CDR3 DNA reads as TGTGCCAGCAGCAGGGAGGCTAATGAAAAACTGTTTTTT. This codes for CASSREANEKLFF. The variable domain in full, with the rest retrieved from reference TRBV2 and TRBJ1-4, is EPEVTQTPSHQVTQMGQEVILRCVPISNHLYFYWYRQILGQKVEFLVSFYNNEISEKSEIFDDQFSVERPDGSNFTLKIRSTKLEDSAMYFCASSREANEKLFFGSGTQLSVL.

J is TRBJ2-7 and V is TRBV6-4; tentatively, D is TRBD2 (5 bases). In germline, CDR1 is MRHNA, CDR2 SNTAGT. The CDR3 totals 14 residues. V was trimmed by 6 bases and J by 0 bases, leaving 12 bases between them. CDR3 coding DNA: TGTGCCAGCAGACGGGAACCGAGCTCCTACGAGCAGTACTTC. Encoded protein: CASRREPSSYEQYF.

This clone was observed a few times. The chain combines TRBV19 with TRBJ1-2; D gene unclear. The CDR3 is 15 residues long. With 1 base removed from V and 4 bases from J, the gap between germline ends came to 13 bases. Germline V gene sequence: CDR1 LNHDA, CDR2 SQIVND (reference sequence). Here the CDR3 reads CASSIVLFSSYGYTF. In nucleotides, the CDR3 is TGTGCCAGTAGTATAGTCTTGTTCAGCAGCTATGGCTACACCTTC.

This rearrangement joins TRBV11-1 to TRBJ2-1, with D perhaps TRBD1 (6 bases). V was pared by 5 bases and J by 10 bases, with 18 bases between. The germline V gene has CDR1 SGHAT and CDR2 FQDESV (reference sequence). This CDR3 comprises 14 residues. The CDR3, as DNA: TGTGCCAGCAGCGGCCACGGGGCAGGGGCCGAGCAGTTCTTC. Its translation is CASSGHGAGAEQFF.

The genes are TRBV4-1 and TRBJ2-1, with 10 nucleotides matching TRBD1. CDR3 length equals 14 residues. V lost 1 base and J lost 10; bases outside the gene matches: 4. Per the germline V gene, CDR1 is MGHRA and CDR2 is YSYEKL. CDR3 DNA: TGCGCCAGCAGCCAAGGACAGGGGGCGGGGGAGCAGTTCTTC. Its protein is CASSQGQGAGEQFF.

V gene TRBV6-5 combines with J gene TRBJ2-7; possibly TRBD2 for D (6 bases). V lost 6 bases and J 7 bases, leaving 16 bases between the germline ends. Germline values: CDR1 MNHEY, CDR2 SVGAGI. This CDR3 region has 13 residues. CDR3 sequence: CASSQGPEGEQYF. The CDR3 DNA reads TGTGCCAGCAGCCAGGGACCGGAGGGAGAGCAGTACTTC.